These T cell receptor beta chains were read from a single sample in a study of T cells in Graves' hyperthyroidism and ophthalmopathy. From the multiplex PCR reads, TCRdb called clonotypes with MiXCR, one entry per CDR3 protein. The sample lists some 570,000 distinct CDR3 sequences, over 12% occurring once. Material: blood. Receptors were obtained from a woman under 30 with Graves' ophthalmopathy. Each CDR3 is given with its conserved first and last residue. A D gene is named only where the DNA matches it firmly. The size entry is marked missing in some rows and otherwise reads once, few, many or a size class.

>TRBV12-3/TRBV12-4|TRBJ2-2|.|TRBD2
TGTGCCAGCAGGTGGACTAGCGGGAGGGATGGCACCGGGGAGCTGTTTTTT
CASRWTSGRDGTGELFF
>TRBV20-1|TRBJ2-1|many|TRBD2
TGCAGTGCTGAGACTAGCGGGAGCTATGAGCAGTTCTTC
CSAETSGSYEQFF
>TRBV7-9|TRBJ1-3|.|TRBD1
TGTGCCAGCAGTTCCCCAGCCCCTTGGACAGGGGTGCACACCATATATTTT
CASSSPAPWTGVHTIYF
>TRBV20-1|TRBJ2-7|.|TRBD2
TGCAGTGCTAGAGACTGGGCGGGAGGGCCCCCCTACGAGCAGTACTTC
CSARDWAGGPPYEQYF
>TRBV12-3/TRBV12-4|TRBJ1-5|many|.
TGTGCCAGCAGCTCCCCTAGCTCGCGCAATCAGCCCCAGCATTTT
CASSSPSSRNQPQHF
>TRBV28|TRBJ1-6|.|TRBD1
TGTGCCAGCGTAGCAAGTACAGGGGAGGGTTCACCCCTCCACTTT
CASVASTGEGSPLHF
>TRBV5-1|TRBJ2-7|many|.
TGCGCCAGCAGCTTAAGCGACGCGACGCCCTACGAGCAGTACTTC
CASSLSDATPYEQYF
>TRBV19|TRBJ2-7|few|.
TGTGCCAGTGGGGTGTCTTATGCAGCCTACGAGCAGTACTTC
CASGVSYAAYEQYF
>TRBV7-7|TRBJ2-5|few|.
TGTGCTAGCAGCCTAGGGGACAACAGAGCCCAGGGGACCCAGTACTTC
CASSLGDNRAQGTQYF
>TRBV30|TRBJ1-1|many|.
TGTGCCTGGAGTATAGTCTGGAACACTGAAGCTTTCTTT
CAWSIVWNTEAFF
>TRBV4-2|TRBJ2-7|.|.
TGTGCCAGCAGCCAAGATCATAGGAGGGGGTACGAGCAGTACTTC
CASSQDHRRGYEQYF
>TRBV4-1|TRBJ2-7|.|TRBD2
TGCGCCAGCAGCCAAGTTGGGAGGGTTTACGAGCAGTACTTC
CASSQVGRVYEQYF
>TRBV11-2|TRBJ2-7|.|TRBD1
TGTGCCAGCAGGAGACCGGGACAGGGGTACCGCGAGCAGTACTTC
CASRRPGQGYREQYF
>TRBV10-3|TRBJ2-1|many|.
TGTGCCATCAGTGAGCAGGTGATAAACAATGAGCAGTTCTTC
CAISEQVINNEQFF
>TRBV7-8|TRBJ2-2|many|TRBD2
TGTGCCAGCAGCTTATGGAATAGCGGGAGGTCGAACACCGGGGAGCTGTTTTTT
CASSLWNSGRSNTGELFF
>TRBV6-1|TRBJ1-2|.|.
TGTGCCAGCAGCCTCGGTAGAGCTTCGATAAACTATGGCTACACCTTC
CASSLGRASINYGYTF
>TRBV6-6|TRBJ2-3|once|TRBD2
TGTGCCAGCAGTTACTCACGGGAAACTGGACTAGCGGGAGCTTCGGCCACAGATACGCAGTATTTT
CASSYSRETGLAGASATDTQYF
>TRBV6-1|TRBJ1-2|.|TRBD1
TGTGCCAGCAGCGGGACAGGGTGGGATGGCTACACCTTC
CASSGTGWDGYTF
>TRBV27|TRBJ2-1|few|.
TGTGCCAGCACCAGGACCGCCGCTAACTACAATGAGCAGTTCTTC
CASTRTAANYNEQFF
>TRBV6-1|TRBJ1-1|many|.
TGTGCCAGCACCGGACCGGGGCGCGAAGTCGCTGAAGCTTTCTTT
CASTGPGREVAEAFF
>TRBV3-1|TRBJ2-1|many|.
TGTGCCAGCAGCCCGCCGAGGGGGAATGAGCAGTTCTTC
CASSPPRGNEQFF
>TRBV7-9|TRBJ2-5|many|TRBD2
TGTGCCAGCAGCACACTAGCGGAACAAGAGACCCAGTACTTC
CASSTLAEQETQYF
>TRBV7-2|TRBJ2-2|.|.
TGTGCCAGCAGCTTAGCTGGGTTTGCCACCGGGGAGCTGTTTTTT
CASSLAGFATGELFF
>TRBV28|TRBJ2-5|.|.
TGTGCCAGCAGCAAACAGGCGACAAAAGAGACCCAGTACTTC
CASSKQATKETQYF
>TRBV7-9|TRBJ2-7|.|TRBD2
TGTGCCAGCAGCAAGGGACTAGCGGGAGGGGGCTACGAGCAGTACTTC
CASSKGLAGGGYEQYF
>TRBV10-3|TRBJ1-5|few|.
TGTGCCATCAGTGACCAGGGACGGAGCAATCAGCCCCAGCATTTT
CAISDQGRSNQPQHF
>TRBV6-5|TRBJ2-7|few|TRBD2
TGTGCCAGCAGTTACGGACTAGCGCTCGAGCAGTACTTC
CASSYGLALEQYF